This T cell receptor beta chain was sequenced for a study of cytomegalovirus exposure and HLA in healthy donors. Of note for this clone: Its antigen is as yet unknown.

Regarding the study as a whole: In vitro testing confirmed a few CMV-associated chains as specific for CMV antigens.

The data were produced by immunoSEQ multiplex PCR, yet TCRdb's version contains in-frame clones alone and is incomplete. Counted here are fewer than 70,000 clones, over 75% occurring once; the ten biggest clones make up about 3.1%. Sample: PBMCs. This clonotype was sampled from a man aged 18 to 29 in good health and CMV-seronegative.

The CDR3 nucleotides read TGTGCCAGTAGTATGGTTGCGGGCACAGATACGCAGTATTTT. Translated: CASSMVAGTDTQYF. This rearrangement joins TRBV19 to TRBJ2-3; D ambiguous. In germline, CDR1 is LNHDA, CDR2 SQIVND (reference sequence). Trimming stripped 3 bases from V and 1 base from J, with 8 bases between. This CDR3 comprises 14 residues.